This T cell receptor (beta chain) emerged from a study of graft-versus-host responses after intestinal transplantation. About the study: In this cohort, recipients had multivisceral, liver-intestinal, or isolated intestinal transplants. All recipients were given anti-thymocyte globulin induction, and tacrolimus and steroids were then administered for 2 to 3 years. Findings and caveats of the study: Peak circulating GvH clone levels were associated with early post-transplant HvG declines.

As for this clone: Its specificity is unknown.

Clones were read by immunoSEQ multiplex PCR, and TCRdb kept only the in-frame ones, dropping some. Of over 90,000 clones listed, roughly nine tenths are singletons. Trimming removed 1 base from V and 3 bases from J; junction bases left unmatched: 10. Per the germline V gene, CDR1 is MGHRA and CDR2 is YSYEKL. The CDR3 totals 17 residues. The sequence was collected from a human donor who received an intestinal transplant. The chain joins TRBV4-1 to TRBJ2-7; TRBD2 aligns across 9 bases. The source material was unstimulated CD8+ T cells sorted from spleen or lymph node cells, sampled before intestinal transplant. The CDR3 protein is CASSQGLAGLPLYEQYF. The CDR3 DNA reads TGCGCCAGCAGCCAAGGCCTAGCGGGACTCCCTCTCTACGAGCAGTACTTC.